This T cell receptor (beta chain) was captured in a study of cytomegalovirus exposure and HLA in healthy donors. V dropped 4 bases and J dropped 0; count of bases not matched to a gene: 3. The CDR3 contains 14 residues. Germline loops: CDR1 ENHRY, CDR2 SYGVKD. The PCR was carried out with 60 Vbeta primers and 13 Jbeta primers. In the study's own analysis: Some 11 million of the 80 million or so unique TCR beta chains counted in a later analysis were shared. TCRdb's table, derived via immunoSEQ multiplex PCR, lists solely in-frame clones and lacks some. The V and J calls and clone size come from that table; D and trimming were worked out from the DNA. The table lists some 200,000 clones, 79% of them singletons, with approximately 0.4% in the top ten. A remark on this clone: The antigen is undetermined.

The study sampled nominally healthy donors, though unrecorded immune exposures were likely. Notes on the study in general: The classifier reportedly diagnosed cytomegalovirus status with high specificity and sensitivity.

The rearrangement joins TRBV10-3 to TRBJ2-7; 7 nucleotides agree with TRBD1. The source of this sequence is a male donor in good health and CMV-seropositive. Sequencing input: PBMCs. The CDR3 coding sequence is TGTGCCATCAGTGTGGCAGGGGGCTCCTACGAGCAGTACTTC. It yields the protein CAISVAGGSYEQYF.